This is a list of T cell receptor beta chains from one sample in a study of T cell repertoires in cytomegalovirus infection. What these receptors recognize is not known. Each CDR3 protein is one row after TCRdb ran MiXCR on the reads. This sample has around 310,000 distinct CDR3 sequences; 25% to 35% occur once, and the top ten carry about 19%. Here the sequenced sample was cultured PBMCs, taken from culture after CMV antigen stimulation. The receptors were sampled from a human donor in good health (CMV status not recorded). Some clones in this sample may be carry-over from other donors' samples. CDR3s include the opening cysteine and the closing phenylalanine or tryptophan.

J gene: TRBJ2-3; V gene: TRBV7-6; CDR3 protein: CASSGDRVQGDTQYF
J gene: TRBJ2-7; V gene: TRBV3-1; CDR3 protein: CASRTGDRESYEQYF
J gene: TRBJ1-4; V gene: TRBV20-1; CDR3 protein: CSARVPPGTGDATNEKLFF
J gene: TRBJ1-2; V gene: TRBV7-6; CDR3 protein: CASSLLGGIGGYTF
J gene: TRBJ2-7; V gene: TRBV28; CDR3 protein: CASSLKGRPYEQYF
J gene: TRBJ1-3; V gene: TRBV6-8; CDR3 protein: CASSWDNSGNTIYF
J gene: TRBJ2-1; V gene: TRBV4-1; CDR3 protein: CASSPGQAPYNEQFF
J gene: TRBJ2-7; V gene: TRBV20-1; CDR3 protein: CSARGTGGFSYEQYF
J gene: TRBJ1-5; V gene: TRBV7-2; CDR3 protein: CASSLRTGEGNQPQHF
J gene: TRBJ1-3; V gene: TRBV7-2; CDR3 protein: CASSSPDRPSRNTIYF
J gene: TRBJ2-6; V gene: TRBV29-1; CDR3 protein: CSVWPQDSGANVLTF
J gene: TRBJ2-1; V gene: TRBV20-1; CDR3 protein: CSAPWTSGEGNEQFF
J gene: TRBJ1-2; V gene: TRBV27; CDR3 protein: CASSPGSGAGYTF
J gene: TRBJ2-5; V gene: TRBV5-4; CDR3 protein: CASSFIGIQETQYF
J gene: TRBJ1-1; V gene: TRBV5-8; CDR3 protein: CASSLAWGTDMNTEAFF
J gene: TRBJ2-3; V gene: TRBV7-2; CDR3 protein: CASSPTTNTDTQYF
J gene: TRBJ2-7; V gene: TRBV3-1; CDR3 protein: CASSLSAFYEQYF
J gene: TRBJ1-3; V gene: TRBV6-6; CDR3 protein: CASNPRTGGSGNTIYF
J gene: TRBJ1-2; V gene: TRBV28; CDR3 protein: CASSLHRQYPGSYGYTF
J gene: TRBJ2-1; V gene: TRBV5-4; CDR3 protein: CASAQEGSYNEQFF
J gene: TRBJ2-1; V gene: TRBV19; CDR3 protein: CASTVGGLAGVGVNEQFF
J gene: TRBJ1-4; V gene: TRBV7-2; CDR3 protein: CASSSRGGTNEKLFF
J gene: TRBJ2-1; V gene: TRBV3-1; CDR3 protein: CASTQGSSYNEQFF
J gene: TRBJ2-2; V gene: TRBV12-3/TRBV12-4; CDR3 protein: CASRPTGLAANTGELFF
J gene: TRBJ2-7; V gene: TRBV10-3; CDR3 protein: CAISENVFEGDEQYF
J gene: TRBJ1-4; V gene: TRBV12-3/TRBV12-4; CDR3 protein: CASSFWTNEKLFF
J gene: TRBJ1-1; V gene: TRBV29-1; CDR3 protein: CSVRGEKERPNTEAFF
J gene: TRBJ2-1; V gene: TRBV20-1; CDR3 protein: CSARGASSGRGKVNEQFF
J gene: TRBJ1-3; V gene: TRBV6-1; CDR3 protein: CASSTGVSILSGNTIYF
J gene: TRBJ1-3; V gene: TRBV7-2; CDR3 protein: CASSLVNGNTIYF
J gene: TRBJ2-1; V gene: TRBV7-9; CDR3 protein: CASSLERVTVNEQFF
J gene: TRBJ1-2; V gene: TRBV12-3/TRBV12-4; CDR3 protein: CASSLQGIYGYTF